This T cell receptor (beta chain) is from a study of cytomegalovirus exposure and HLA in healthy donors. On this clone: Its antigen is unknown.

General study points: TCR beta chains associated with HLA were, in a later analysis, more clonally expanded than equally common others. Associated with HLA alleles at 0.05 false discovery rate in a later analysis were about 17,000 TCR beta sequences.

The CDR3 contains 19 residues. J lost 8 bases, V lost 3 bases, and 20 bases had no gene match. Germline loops: CDR1 SGDLS, CDR2 YYNGEE. Use of 60 Vbeta and 13 Jbeta primers characterized the PCR. Profiling relied on immunoSEQ multiplex PCR, and the TCRdb table lists in-frame clones only, not all of them. The sample includes 110,000 to 150,000 clones. The receptor was isolated from a woman in her late teens or twenties in good health and CMV-seronegative. The sequenced sample consisted of PBMCs. This chain links TRBV9 with TRBJ2-1, with 10 bases identical to TRBD2. DNA for the CDR3: TGTGCCAGCAGCGGGATCCCCGTGAAGCGGGAGGGCAGGGGCGATGAGCAGTTCTTC. Residues: CASSGIPVKREGRGDEQFF. Supplemented by reference TRBV9 and TRBJ2-1, the full variable domain reads DSGVTQTPKHLITATGQRVTLRCSPRSGDLSVYWYQQSLDQGLQFLIQYYNGEERAKGNILERFSAQQFPDLHSELNLSSLELGDSALYFCASSGIPVKREGRGDEQFFGPGTRLTVL.